This T cell receptor beta chain was recovered during a study of cytomegalovirus exposure and HLA in healthy donors. These donors, healthy bone marrow donors, were studied. Whole-study findings and limits: Further analysis was carried out later, and it showed several of the most significant clusters appearing linked to common viral pathogens. Most subjects' HLA-A and HLA-B alleles were reportedly predicted from TCR beta sequences.

60 Vbeta and 13 Jbeta primers were used in PCR. The protocol was immunoSEQ multiplex PCR, while the TCRdb copy is restricted to in-frame clones and leaves out a portion. The sample lists over 200,000 clones; about 85% were seen once. In the case of this clone: The antigen is not known.

The germline V and J ends were trimmed by 6 bases and 7 bases, with 15 bases remaining between them. The CDR3 runs 13 residues. Looked up from germline, CDR1 is KGHSH and CDR2 is LQKENI. The chain combines TRBV18 with TRBJ1-1; a weak D match, TRBD1 (6 bases). What was sequenced was PBMCs. This TCR came from a human donor in good health. CDR3 DNA: TGTGCCAGCTCGGGGGGGGCCCGGAGTGAAGCTTTCTTT. Amino acids: CASSGGARSEAFF.